The 27 T cell receptor beta chains below all came from one sample that was sequenced in a study of OX40 agonist ivuxolimab in advanced cancers. The library relied on the immunoSEQ multiplex PCR assay. TCRdb carries this immuneACCESS record with in-frame sequences only. Its versions omit some clonotypes, under half of them owing to an unresolved V gene in the studies checked, with the rest unexplained. For this sample the table gives more than 50,000 clones, of which roughly 80% were detected only once. The biggest ten clones account for roughly 1.2% of the sample. The sample was CD4+ or CD8+ T cells sorted from blood, taken in a trial of the OX40 agonist ivuxolimab. The receptors originated from an adult with an advanced solid tumor such as melanoma, head and neck, liver or kidney cancer.

J is TRBJ1-5 and V is TRBV9, with D possibly TRBD1 on 5 matching bases. The CDR3 is made up of 15 amino acids. The V end lost 0 bases, the J end lost 3 bases, and 10 bases lay between the germline ends. CDR1 and CDR2 from the germline V gene are SGDLS and YYNGEE. The CDR3: CASSVDVGLNQPQHF. The CDR3, as DNA: TGTGCCAGCAGCGTAGACGTGGGACTCAATCAGCCCCAGCATTTT.

This rearrangement joins TRBV5-6 to TRBJ2-1; D is perhaps TRBD1 or TRBD2 (6 bases each). The CDR3 sequence is 14 residues long. CDR1 is SGHDT and CDR2 is YYEEEE in the germline V gene. V was pared by 6 bases and J by 6 bases, with 16 bases between. CDR3 DNA sequence: TGTGCCAGCAACCCGAGAAAGGGGGGCAATGAGCAGTTCTTC. Its protein product is CASNPRKGGNEQFF.

This clone was counted ten times or more. The same CDR3 arises from other DNA sequences in this sample as well. The V call is TRBV2, the J call TRBJ2-7; D is unclear. The CDR3 loop spans 11 amino acids. Germline V lookup: CDR1 SNHLY, CDR2 FYNNEI. The V and J ends lost 3 bases and 4 bases respectively, with 4 bases between them. In DNA form, the CDR3 reads TGTGCCAGCAGTGAGGCGTACGAGCAGTACTTC. Translating gives CASSEAYEQYF.

In this sample, this clone turned up once. The chain uses TRBV9 and TRBJ1-4, with D hard to call. This CDR3 has 14 amino acids. V was cut by 0 bases and J by 5 bases, with 8 bases left in between. The germline CDR1 and CDR2 sequences are SGDLS and YYNGEE. As DNA, the CDR3 is TGTGCCAGCAGCGTAGGTAGGGTGAATGAAAAACTGTTTTTT. Translation: CASSVGRVNEKLFF. Using reference TRBV9 and TRBJ1-4 for the parts outside the CDR3, the full variable domain is DSGVTQTPKHLITATGQRVTLRCSPRSGDLSVYWYQQSLDQGLQFLIQYYNGEERAKGNILERFSAQQFPDLHSELNLSSLELGDSALYFCASSVGRVNEKLFFGSGTQLSVL.

The rearrangement uses TRBV6-1 and TRBJ1-4; D unclear. Germline CDR1 MNHNS, CDR2 SASEGT. Trimming cost V 6 bases and J 7 bases, with 12 bases left between them. The CDR3 is 13 residues long. CDR3 protein: CASRSWVVEKLFF. In DNA, the CDR3 is TGTGCCAGCAGGTCATGGGTAGTTGAAAAACTGTTTTTT.

The rearrangement uses TRBV28 and TRBJ2-3, with 8 nucleotides matching TRBD2. The CDR3 consists of 14 residues. Unmatched junction bases numbered 6, after V lost 6 bases and J lost 4 bases. CDR1 is MDHEN and CDR2 is SYDVKM in the germline V gene. DNA of the CDR3: TGTGCCAGCAGCCTAAAGCGGGAGTCAGATACGCAGTATTTT. Translating gives CASSLKRESDTQYF.

The chain has TRBV10-3 and TRBJ1-6; 7 bases fit TRBD1. The CDR3 is 13 amino acids. Germline assignment: CDR1 ENHRY and CDR2 SYGVKD. Trimming cost V 6 bases and J 9 bases; bases outside gene matches: 5. In DNA, the CDR3 is TGTGCCATCAGGGACAGGTCGATTTCACCCCTCCACTTT. Its protein is CAIRDRSISPLHF.

This chain joins TRBV5-5 and TRBJ1-6; D is uncertain. Trimming took off 6 bases at V and 8 bases at J, with 9 bases between the two ends. The CDR3 extends over 12 amino acids. Per the germline V gene, CDR1 is SGHKS and CDR2 is YYEKEE (reference sequence). As DNA, the CDR3 is TGTGCCAGCACCATCACGGATTCACCCCTCCACTTT. Translation: CASTITDSPLHF. Variable domain in full (rest from reference TRBV5-5 and TRBJ1-6): DAGVTQSPTHLIKTRGQQVTLRCSPISGHKSVSWYQQVLGQGPQFIFQYYEKEERGRGNFPDRFSARQFPNYSSELNVNALLLGDSALYLCASTITDSPLHFGNGTRLTVT.

V is TRBV4-1 and J is TRBJ2-5; TRBD1 aligns across 7 bases. The J segment lost 2 bases and the V segment lost 1 base, leaving 4 bases of the junction unmatched. Germline loops: CDR1 MGHRA, CDR2 YSYEKL. The CDR3 length is 15 residues. CDR3 sequence (DNA): TGCGCCAGCAGCCAAGGGGGGACAGCACAAGAGACCCAGTACTTC. This encodes CASSQGGTAQETQYF.

This chain joins TRBV11-1 and TRBJ1-1; TRBD1 is a possible D gene (5 bases). The CDR3 totals 14 residues. From germline, CDR1 is SGHAT and CDR2 FQDESV (reference sequence). Deletions cut 3 bases from V and 4 bases from J, with 12 bases between. The CDR3 nucleotides are TGTGCCAGCAGCTTTAGGCAGGGTGGCACTGAAGCTTTCTTT. This translates into CASSFRQGGTEAFF.

The rearrangement joins TRBV12-2 to TRBJ1-5. TRBV12-2 has pseudogene status. This CDR3 is built from 20 residues. This chain's CDR3 is CASLQIYREDRRDCSQPQHF. Written as DNA, the CDR3 is TGTGCAAGTCTCCAAATTTACCGGGAAGATCGCCGGGATTGCAGTCAGCCCCAGCATTTT.

CDR3 sequence: CASSSQGLNTGELFF. CDR3 in DNA: TGTGCCAGTAGTAGTCAGGGACTGAACACCGGGGAGCTGTTTTTT. The chain uses TRBV19 and TRBJ2-2, with D maybe TRBD2 (6 bases). CDR1 is LNHDA and CDR2 is SQIVND in the germline V gene (reference sequence). V lost 4 bases to trimming and J lost 1 base, with 10 bases between them. The length of the CDR3 is 15 residues.

The chain uses TRBV19 and TRBJ1-1, with D perhaps matching TRBD1 (6 bases). The CDR3 contains 13 residues. Trimming pared 2 bases from V and 3 bases from J, leaving 7 bases between. Germline CDR1 LNHDA, CDR2 SQIVND (reference sequence). The CDR3 region is CASSISGDTEAFF. The DNA for the CDR3 is TGTGCCAGTAGTATATCAGGGGACACTGAAGCTTTCTTT.

The chain links TRBV5-8 to TRBJ2-3, with TRBD2 matching over 13 bases. The CDR3 contains 17 residues. The V segment lost 1 base and the J segment 2 bases; nucleotides outside the gene matches: 4. Germline-derived CDR1 and CDR2 are SGHTS and YDEGEE. In nucleotides, the CDR3 is TGTGCCAGCAGCTTGCCGGGACTAGCGGGGTACACAGATACGCAGTATTTT. The encoded protein is CASSLPGLAGYTDTQYF.

The rearrangement links TRBV7-9 to TRBJ2-1, with D possibly TRBD1 on 5 matching bases. The CDR3 has 15 residues. Trimming took 5 bases from V and 5 from J, leaving 16 bases between them. Germline V gene sequence: CDR1 SEHNR, CDR2 FQNEAQ (reference sequence). CDR3 residues: CASSVRTTENNEQFF. For the CDR3, the DNA is TGTGCCAGCAGCGTTAGAACGACAGAGAACAATGAGCAGTTCTTC. Based on the CDR3 plus reference TRBV7-9 and TRBJ2-1, the full variable domain is DTGVSQNPRHKITKRGQNVTFRCDPISEHNRLYWYRQTLGQGPEFLTYFQNEAQLEKSRLLSDRFSAERPKGSFSTLEIQRTEQGDSAMYLCASSVRTTENNEQFFGPGTRLTVL.

In the case of this clone: In the same sample, other DNA sequences code for this CDR3. This chain connects TRBV19 to TRBJ2-5, with D unclear. The CDR3 is made up of 14 amino acids. Trimming took 3 bases from V and 1 from J, leaving 9 bases between them. Germline-derived CDR1 and CDR2 are LNHDA and SQIVND (reference sequence). The CDR3 protein is CASSISGSQETQYF. DNA for the CDR3: TGTGCCAGTAGTATTTCGGGCTCCCAAGAGACCCAGTACTTC.

The chain couples TRBV2 to TRBJ2-2; TRBD2 matches 8 bases. V shed 8 bases and J 5 bases; nucleotides not matched to a gene: 4. This CDR3 contains 13 residues. Per germline, CDR1 SNHLY and CDR2 FYNNEI. The CDR3 nucleotides read TGTGCCAGCCACACGGGGGGGACCGGGGAGCTGTTTTTT. This gives the protein CASHTGGTGELFF.

The V gene is TRBV12-1, the J gene TRBJ2-7; the D call TRBD2 from the table was never checked on the DNA. TRBV12-1 is reported as a pseudogene. The length of the CDR3 is 12 residues. In DNA form, the CDR3 reads TGTGCCAGCAGCCCTACGGCCTACGAGCAGTACTTC. Protein product: CASSPTAYEQYF.

The chain joins TRBV6-1 to TRBJ1-2; D is ambiguous. Germline assignment: CDR1 MNHNS and CDR2 SASEGT. The CDR3 consists of 14 residues. The V end lost 4 bases, the J end lost 6 bases, and 15 bases lay between the germline ends. DNA for the CDR3: TGTGCCAGCAGTGGACGGACCTTATCCCATGGCTACACCTTC. Translated, it gives CASSGRTLSHGYTF.

J is TRBJ2-2 and V is TRBV5-1; D is ambiguous. Germline CDR1 SGHRS, CDR2 YFSETQ. The CDR3 is 12 amino acids. Trimming shortened V by 5 bases and J by 1 base, and 3 bases separated the two germline ends. CDR3 amino acids: CASSWNTGELFF. DNA for the CDR3: TGCGCCAGCAGTTGGAACACCGGGGAGCTGTTTTTT.

CDR3 sequence (DNA): TGTGCCAGTAATAAGAGACTAGCGGGGGGAGATACGCAGTATTTT. This gives the protein CASNKRLAGGDTQYF. This chain connects TRBV19 to TRBJ2-3; 13 nucleotides line up with TRBD2. Germline values: CDR1 LNHDA, CDR2 SQIVND (reference sequence). V trimming: 7 bases; J trimming: 5 bases; junction bases outside the gene matches: 6. This CDR3 spans 15 amino acids.

The chain links TRBV7-3 to TRBJ1-1; no definite D call. Trimming stripped 5 bases from V and 1 base from J, with 8 bases between. CDR1 is SGHTA and CDR2 is FQGTGA in the germline V gene. The CDR3 spans 13 residues. The CDR3 loop is CASSAASNTEAFF. CDR3 in DNA: TGTGCCAGCAGCGCTGCATCGAACACTGAAGCTTTCTTT.

J is TRBJ1-5 and V is TRBV28; 7 positions match TRBD1. The CDR3 length is 15 residues. Germline CDR1 and CDR2: MDHEN and SYDVKM. The V and J ends lost 7 bases and 4 bases, in that order; junction bases with no gene match: 10. The CDR3 region has the DNA TGTGCCAGCATAGGGGTGACAGGGTTTAATCAGCCCCAGCATTTT. It encodes CASIGVTGFNQPQHF.

The chain joins TRBV5-6 to TRBJ2-5, with TRBD1 identical over 8 bases. From germline, CDR1 is SGHDT and CDR2 YYEEEE. V lost 4 bases to trimming and J lost 5 bases; unmatched junction nucleotides: 10. CDR3 length: 15 amino acids. CDR3 region: CASSQGQGVGETQYF. CDR3 nucleotides: TGTGCCAGCAGCCAAGGACAGGGCGTCGGGGAGACCCAGTACTTC.

The genes are TRBV2 and TRBJ1-1, with D unresolved. The CDR3 runs 13 residues. V lost 5 bases and J lost 3, with 10 bases in between. In germline, CDR1 is SNHLY, CDR2 FYNNEI. The CDR3 reads CASSSQEDTEAFF. In DNA form, the CDR3 reads TGTGCCAGCAGTTCTCAGGAGGACACTGAAGCTTTCTTT.

The chain links TRBV15 to TRBJ1-1, with unresolved D. CDR3 length equals 15 residues. Germline values: CDR1 LNHNV, CDR2 YYDKDF (reference sequence). Trimming took 0 bases from V and 6 from J, leaving 14 bases between them. The CDR3 coding sequence is TGTGCCACCAGCAGAGATGTTCAGATTGGCTCTGAAGCTTTCTTT. Amino acids: CATSRDVQIGSEAFF. Full variable domain (missing parts from reference TRBV15 and TRBJ1-1): DAMVIQNPRYQVTQFGKPVTLSCSQTLNHNVMYWYQQKSSQAPKLLFHYYDKDFNNEADTPDNFQSRRPNTSFCFLDIRSPGLGDTAMYLCATSRDVQIGSEAFFGQGTRLTVV.

The chain is built from TRBV5-1 and TRBJ1-1, with 7 bases lining up with TRBD1. The trim removed 3 bases at V and 0 bases at J, leaving 8 bases unmatched. Per the germline V gene, CDR1 is SGHRS and CDR2 is YFSETQ. The CDR3 has 16 amino acids. CDR3 protein: CASSYGGTAMNTEAFF. The CDR3 DNA reads as TGCGCCAGCAGCTATGGGGGGACAGCCATGAACACTGAAGCTTTCTTT.